This entry lists 15 T cell receptor beta chains sequenced from one sample in a study of cytomegalovirus exposure and HLA in healthy donors. PCR involved 60 Vbeta and 13 Jbeta primers. Clones were sequenced by immunoSEQ multiplex PCR, and TCRdb holds only the in-frame ones, with some missing. The sample holds under 200,000 clones; around three quarters are singletons and the top ten take roughly 2.1%. Sequenced material: PBMCs. The receptors originated from a man aged 45 to 65 in good health and CMV-seropositive.

The chain uses TRBV11-3 and TRBJ2-1, with D perhaps TRBD2 (7 bases). The CDR3 runs 16 residues. V was trimmed by 2 bases and J by 0 bases, leaving 11 bases between them. CDR1 and CDR2 from the germline V gene are SGHNT and YENEEA. This CDR3 reads CASSLLAGASYNEQFF. In nucleotides, the CDR3 is TGTGCCAGCAGCTTATTGGCGGGGGCCTCCTACAATGAGCAGTTCTTC. The full variable domain, its missing parts supplied by reference TRBV11-3 and TRBJ2-1, is EAGVVQSPRYKIIEKKQPVAFWCNPISGHNTLYWYLQNLGQGPELLIRYENEEAVDDSQLPKDRFSAERLKGVDSTLKIQPAELGDSAVYLCASSLLAGASYNEQFFGPGTRLTVL.

This clone is a singleton in its sample. The V gene is TRBV18, the J gene TRBJ2-7; 7 bases match TRBD1. V lost 1 base and J lost 5; bases outside the gene matches: 8. CDR1 KGHSH and CDR2 LQKENI come from the germline V gene. The CDR3 spans 15 residues. In DNA, the CDR3 is TGTGCCAGCTCACCACTCCAAGGGGGCGGCGACGAGCAGTACTTC. It is translated as CASSPLQGGGDEQYF.

The chain carries TRBV11-3 and TRBJ2-7; possibly TRBD2 for D (5 bases). The CDR3 consists of 15 residues. V lost 5 bases and J 3 bases, leaving 17 bases between the germline ends. CDR1 is SGHNT, CDR2 YENEEA, per germline. CDR3 bases: TGTGCCAGCAGCCCACCTTTAGCGTACCACTACGAGCAGTACTTC. It is translated as CASSPPLAYHYEQYF.

The chain is built from TRBV9 and TRBJ2-7, with 13 bases lining up with TRBD2. Germline V lookup: CDR1 SGDLS, CDR2 YYNGEE. The junction had 3 bases not matched to a gene; V was cut back by 0 bases and J by 3 bases. This CDR3 comprises 16 residues. CDR3 sequence: CASSVGTSGGHYEQYF. The CDR3 coding sequence is TGTGCCAGCAGCGTAGGGACTAGCGGGGGCCACTACGAGCAGTACTTC.

The genes are TRBV6-1 and TRBJ1-4; tentative D call: TRBD1 (6 bases). Germline-derived CDR1 and CDR2 are MNHNS and SASEGT. This CDR3 has 13 amino acids. The germline V and J ends were trimmed by 7 bases and 4 bases, with 10 bases remaining between them. Here the CDR3 DNA reads TGTGCCAGCAAAACAGGGCTTAATGAAAAACTGTTTTTT. Its protein product is CASKTGLNEKLFF.

The chain recombines TRBV7-2 with TRBJ2-7; tentative D call: TRBD1 (5 bases). V lost 4 bases and J lost 2, with 15 bases in between. The CDR3 covers 15 residues. In germline, CDR1 is SGHTA, CDR2 FQGNSA. CDR3 residues: CASSSRQPTPYEQYF. The CDR3 region has the DNA TGTGCCAGCAGCTCAAGACAGCCCACCCCCTACGAGCAGTACTTC.

The chain joins TRBV11-1 to TRBJ1-2; D not certain. CDR3 size: 16 residues. The V gene's germline CDR1 is SGHAT and CDR2 FQDESV (reference sequence). The V gene lost 5 bases and the J gene lost 0 bases, with 16 bases spanning the gap. The CDR3 loop is CASSLSGGSANYGYTF. In DNA, the CDR3 is TGTGCCAGCAGCCTAAGTGGTGGCAGCGCTAACTATGGCTACACCTTC.

The rearrangement uses TRBV29-1 and TRBJ1-1; D remains ambiguous. Trimming took 3 bases from V and 5 from J, leaving 25 bases between them. This CDR3 has 17 amino acids. Germline V gene data show CDR1 as SQVTM and CDR2 as ANQGSEA. CDR3 residues: CSVDYSHPEGGRTEAFF. The CDR3 DNA reads TGCAGCGTTGACTATTCACACCCGGAGGGAGGAAGGACTGAAGCTTTCTTT.

The V and J genes are TRBV27 and TRBJ1-1; 10 bases align to TRBD1. The germline V gene has CDR1 MNHEY and CDR2 SMNVEV (reference sequence). J was trimmed by 9 bases and V by 5 bases; bases with no gene match: 6. This CDR3 has 13 residues. The DNA for the CDR3 is TGTGCCAGCAGTCCGGGACAGGGGCGACAAGCTTTCTTT. This translates into CASSPGQGRQAFF.

Of note for this clone: The sample carries other DNA sequences with the same CDR3. The chain couples TRBV6-5 to TRBJ2-7, with 10 positions matching TRBD1. J was trimmed by 4 bases and V by 6 bases; bases with no gene match: 6. The CDR3 has 14 residues. The germline CDR1 and CDR2 sequences are MNHEY and SVGAGI. Written as DNA, the CDR3 is TGTGCCAGCAGCCCGGGACAGGGGTTTTACGAGCAGTACTTC. It translates to CASSPGQGFYEQYF.

J is TRBJ1-5 and V is TRBV25-1; no firm D call. CDR1 and CDR2 (germline): MGHDK, SYGVNS. There are 13 residues in the CDR3. V was shortened by 4 bases and J by 6 bases, with 10 bases between the two germline ends. Here the CDR3 DNA reads TGTGCCAGCAGTGCCGCGGGAGCTCAGCCCCAGCATTTT. Its protein is CASSAAGAQPQHF.

This clone was picked up a small number of times. V gene TRBV7-9 combines with J gene TRBJ1-1; unclear D gene. CDR1 is SEHNR and CDR2 is FQNEAQ in the germline V gene (reference sequence). Trimming pared 3 bases from V and 1 base from J, leaving 12 bases between. CDR3 length: 15 amino acids. The DNA for the CDR3 is TGTGCCAGCAGCTTTTTACTAGGCCCGAACACTGAAGCTTTCTTT. Encoded protein: CASSFLLGPNTEAFF.

This chain uses TRBV7-9 with TRBJ2-1; 8 nucleotides align to TRBD2. Germline lookup yields CDR1 SEHNR and CDR2 FQNEAQ (reference sequence). This CDR3 spans 15 amino acids. V lost 4 bases to trimming and J lost 8 bases; unmatched junction nucleotides: 10. The CDR3 loop is CASSSTAGGAYEQFF. In nucleotides, the CDR3 is TGTGCCAGCAGCTCGACTGCCGGGGGGGCGTATGAGCAGTTCTTC.

The chain employs TRBV6-5 and TRBJ1-5; 7 nucleotides line up with TRBD1. The V segment lost 5 bases and the J segment 5 bases; nucleotides outside the gene matches: 3. The CDR3 has 13 residues. Germline V gene lookup returns CDR1 MNHEY and CDR2 SVGAGI. The CDR3 here is CASSGDSYQPQHF. In nucleotides, the CDR3 is TGTGCCAGCAGTGGGGACAGTTATCAGCCCCAGCATTTT.

The chain uses TRBV6-6 and TRBJ2-7; D is ambiguous. The CDR3 is 14 residues long. Germline-derived CDR1 and CDR2 are MNHNY and SVGAGI (reference sequence). V was cut by 0 bases and J by 3 bases, with 9 bases left in between. The CDR3 region is CASSYSLADYEQYF. CDR3 in DNA: TGTGCCAGCAGTTACTCGCTGGCGGACTACGAGCAGTACTTC.